A selection of T cell receptor beta chains follows, all from one sample in a study of cytomegalovirus exposure and HLA in healthy donors. The method was immunoSEQ multiplex PCR; TCRdb's version includes in-frame clones alone and lacks a portion of them. The sample holds over 150,000 clones; approximately 80% are singletons and the top ten take about 2%. Sequencing input: PBMCs. These receptors originate from a woman in her twenties or thirties in good health and CMV-seronegative. CDR3s leave out the opening cysteine and the closing phenylalanine or tryptophan.

>TRBJ1-3|TRBV6-6
ASIDGQNTGNTIY
>TRBJ1-1|TRBV6-1
ASSEVSQFTEAF
>TRBJ1-2|TRBV20-1
SARGAEGYT
>.|TRBV7-9
ASSRGQTYEQY
>TRBJ1-3|TRBV27
ATSLSYRAGNTIY
>TRBJ1-1|TRBV15
ATSRRLNTEAF
>TRBJ2-1|TRBV7-8
ASSLARGPSYNEQF
>TRBJ2-7|TRBV11-1
ASSLSTGEAYEQY
>TRBJ2-1|TRBV19
ASSMSGGPNEQF
>TRBJ2-2|TRBV5-5
ASSRTGFYSGELF
>TRBJ2-2|TRBV11-2
ASSLLAGARAGELF
>TRBJ2-1|TRBV9
ASSGRQGRSYNEQF
>TRBJ2-3|TRBV7-2
ASSPGGRLHTDTQY
>TRBJ2-7|TRBV2
ASRALTLSSYEQY
>TRBJ2-7|TRBV7-6
ASSHPGQGYEQY
>TRBJ1-3|TRBV4-1
ASSQDARQDSGNTIY
>TRBJ2-1|TRBV2
ASRYRVFSNEQF
>TRBJ1-1|TRBV2
ASRSRTNTEAF
>TRBJ1-2|TRBV19
ASSIDNRRGFGYT
>TRBJ2-1|TRBV5-1
ASNQLAAQSSYNEQF
>TRBJ1-4|TRBV4-3
ASSLLGQGVTGEKLF
>TRBJ2-7|TRBV7-9
ASSTEWGAYEQY
>TRBJ1-6|TRBV7-2
ASSLGQGRNSPLH
>TRBJ2-7|TRBV6-5
ASSYDRESPSYEQY
>TRBJ1-4|TRBV18
ASSPRLEEKLF
>TRBJ2-3|TRBV9
ASSVVASGIQADTQY
>TRBJ1-4|TRBV6-5
ASRQQTNEKLF
>TRBJ2-5|TRBV28
ASSAVGLADQETQY
>TRBJ2-3|TRBV9
ASSVSPRTDTQY
>TRBJ2-7|TRBV2
ASSEVGLRVGEQY
>TRBJ1-1|TRBV10-2
ASMANTEAF
>TRBJ2-1|TRBV21-1
ASSKSLRRTSGGYNEQF
>TRBJ1-2|TRBV18
ASSPETFWEYHH
>TRBJ2-3|TRBV29-1
STRRTSADTQY
>TRBJ2-3|TRBV7-8
ASSLEGLAGRDTQY
>TRBJ2-2|TRBV5-1
ASSPGAIYARELF
>TRBJ2-7|TRBV7-2
ASVGSSYEQY
>TRBJ1-2|TRBV4-3
ASSQAWSYGYT
>TRBJ2-5|TRBV7-2
ASSLNSGQETQY
>TRBJ2-1|TRBV20-1
SATRYNEQF
>TRBJ2-3|TRBV28
ASSRRELVTDTQY
>TRBJ1-6|TRBV7-9
ASSGGTEDNSPLH
>TRBJ2-7|TRBV6-5
ASSYSGTGPYEQY
>TRBJ2-3|TRBV4-3
ASSPYSGRASTDTQY
>TRBJ2-5|TRBV5-1
ASSPGTGRETQY
>TRBJ2-1|TRBV6-1
ASSEEGVPFYNEQF